This paragraph reports one T cell receptor beta chain. Sequencing used immunoSEQ multiplex PCR; TCRdb keeps in-frame clones, though not all of them. This sample has about 80,000 clones, with roughly 90% found just once. The sample is drawn from a study of OX40 agonist ivuxolimab in advanced cancers. Across the study: All patients had ivuxolimab intravenously every 2 weeks at 0.01 to 10 mg/kg.

The CDR3 extends over 15 amino acids. V shed 6 bases and J 5 bases; nucleotides not matched to a gene: 8. Germline CDR1 reads SNHLY; CDR2 reads FYNNEI. The TCR sequence derives from an adult with an advanced solid tumor such as melanoma, head and neck, liver or kidney cancer. The rearrangement links TRBV2 to TRBJ2-2, with 8 positions matching TRBD2. Sequencing was performed on CD4+ or CD8+ T cells sorted from blood, taken in a trial of the OX40 agonist ivuxolimab. Written as DNA, the CDR3 is TGTGCCAGCAGCGAGTCTCCGGGGGGGACCGGGGAGCTGTTTTTT. Protein: CASSESPGGTGELFF. The full variable domain, rest sourced from reference TRBV2 and TRBJ2-2, is EPEVTQTPSHQVTQMGQEVILRCVPISNHLYFYWYRQILGQKVEFLVSFYNNEISEKSEIFDDQFSVERPDGSNFTLKIRSTKLEDSAMYFCASSESPGGTGELFFGEGSRLTVL.